This T cell receptor beta chain came from a study of blood T cells in healthy people across ages. Study outcomes and limitations: Fewer expanded clones and more diversity marked long-lived versus aged donors.

PCR was performed a second time for about 6 to 12 cycles using a sample-barcoded 5' primer and a J-beta primer mix. Every molecule of cDNA carried a tag from a template-switch adaptor with 12 random nucleotides. MiXCR was run by TCRdb on the 5' RACE reads, yielding one entry per CDR3 protein. The repertoire includes 700,000 to 800,000 distinct CDR3 sequences, 35% to 45% of them detected once, and under 25% sits in the top ten. Remarks on this clonotype: No antigen is known for it.

Healthy Caucasians from Russia aged roughly 6 to 95 served as donors. Per sample, extraction of total RNA gave at least 6 micrograms in every case. The source is a woman in her sixties or seventies in good health. The sequenced material came from blood.

The CDR3 loop reads CASSSTGLAGLGEQFF. CDR3 sequence (DNA): TGTGCCAGCAGCTCGACGGGACTAGCGGGATTGGGTGAGCAGTTCTTC. The chain is built from TRBV7-2 and TRBJ2-1, with 13 bases identical to TRBD2. Germline-derived CDR1 and CDR2 are SGHTA and FQGNSA. J lost 9 bases, V lost 4 bases, and 9 bases had no gene match. The CDR3 has 16 amino acids.